This T cell receptor beta chain was captured in a study of CD8 T cells in Susac syndrome. For the study at large: There were over five sequenced Susac syndrome patients with active disease and about 8 in remission. Patients with Susac syndrome had blood drawn and were at that point therapy-naive, on corticosteroids, or on intravenous immunoglobulin alone.

Germline CDR1 is GTSNPN and CDR2 is SVGIG (reference sequence). The ends were cut back, 2 bases at V and 0 bases at J, with 8 bases in the middle. The CDR3 consists of 14 residues. cDNA came from around 0.5 to 1 ug RNA primed by random hexamers. Across 54 Vbeta and 13 Jbeta, TCR beta CDR3 was amplified with immunoSEQ multiplex PCR. TCRdb analysed the immunoSEQ multiplex PCR reads with MiXCR anew, one entry per CDR3 protein. The sample shows 170,000 or so distinct CDR3 sequences, roughly 94% of them seen only once. Negative isolation was applied to CD8+ and CD4+ T cells, and FACS enrichment was applied to TEMRA cells.

J is TRBJ2-1 and V is TRBV30; no reliable D call. The TCR sequence derives from a human donor with Susac syndrome. The sequencing sample was made of CD4+ T cells from PBMCs. The CDR3 DNA is TGTGCCTGGAGTAGTTTGAGCTCCTACAATGAGCAGTTCTTC. Residues: CAWSSLSSYNEQFF.